This T cell receptor (beta chain) was sequenced in a study of blood T cell repertoires in COVID-19. For the study at large: COVID-19 samples collected from the United States, Italy and Spain covered acute and convalescent phases. Sources were T cells, B-cell-depleted T cells, or PBMCs; the material itself was cDNA or gDNA.

As originally analysed: Amplification from reference gene primers served as the basis for estimated nucleated cell counts. The data were produced by immunoSEQ multiplex PCR, yet TCRdb's version contains in-frame clones alone and is incomplete. V and J calls and clone size are copied from that table; D and trimming were computed from the DNA. The data show some 130,000 clones, 85% seen once. This CDR3 region has 16 residues. Germline V gives CDR1 MNHNS, CDR2 SASEGT. With 0 bases clipped from V and 6 bases from J, the junction kept 4 bases outside the gene matches. The specimen was peripheral blood. The TCR comes from a human donor in a cohort sampled during active COVID-19. The chain carries TRBV6-1 and TRBJ1-5; 11 positions match TRBD1. CDR3 bases: TGTGCCAGCAGTGAAGCGCGGACAGGGGGCCCTCAGCCCCAGCATTTT. Translation gives CASSEARTGGPQPQHF.